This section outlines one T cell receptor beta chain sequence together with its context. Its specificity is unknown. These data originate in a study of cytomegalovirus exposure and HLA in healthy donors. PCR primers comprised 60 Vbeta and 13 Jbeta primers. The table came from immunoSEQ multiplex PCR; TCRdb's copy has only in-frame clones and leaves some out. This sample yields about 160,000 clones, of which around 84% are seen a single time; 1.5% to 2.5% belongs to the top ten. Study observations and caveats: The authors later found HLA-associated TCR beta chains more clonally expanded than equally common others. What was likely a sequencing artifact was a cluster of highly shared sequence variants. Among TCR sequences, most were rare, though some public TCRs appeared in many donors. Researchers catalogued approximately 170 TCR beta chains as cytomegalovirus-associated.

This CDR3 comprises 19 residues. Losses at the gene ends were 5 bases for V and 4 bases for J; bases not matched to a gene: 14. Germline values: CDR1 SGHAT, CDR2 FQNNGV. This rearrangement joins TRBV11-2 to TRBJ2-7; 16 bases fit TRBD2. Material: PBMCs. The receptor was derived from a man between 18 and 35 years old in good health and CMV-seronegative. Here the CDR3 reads CASSVGTSGGALSGYEQYF. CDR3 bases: TGTGCCAGCAGCGTAGGGACTAGCGGGGGGGCCTTGTCTGGTTACGAGCAGTACTTC.